This entry is about one T cell receptor (beta chain). No cognate antigen has been identified for it. Per-nucleotide qualities are absent, and no much larger clonotype sits a single base away. This sample was taken from a study of blood T cell repertoires in COVID-19 (dated by TCRdb to the early 2020s). With respect to the entire study: Collaborator samples came from the United States, Italy and Spain and covered acute and convalescent phases of COVID-19. Where available, HLA class I and class II types were obtained from metadata supplied by the sample provider rather than from assay-based typing. A de-identified subject ID, COVID-19 status, age in years and sex were almost always included in the sample metadata. Samples came from the ongoing ImmuneRACE study (first 160 participants) plus 1,254 subjects from 6 global collaborators. The material from the prospective study consisted of cDNA or gDNA derived from T cells, B-cell-depleted T cells, or PBMCs. The dataset comprised deeply sampled blood TCRbeta repertoires from subjects exposed to, actively infected with, or recovered from COVID-19. The repertoires were released in a freely available public database intended as a resource for research on the immune response to SARS-CoV-2. Overall study results and their limits: How much clinical and demographic metadata was included differed by source and by participant, and the metadata was provided uncurated.

The immunoSEQ Assay, a bias-controlled multiplex PCR, was used to amplify TCRbeta CDR3 regions from genomic DNA. Concerning the study's data processing: The number of nucleated cells in each sample was estimated from the amplification of reference gene primers within the assay. Sequence reads were collapsed and filtered to measure the absolute abundance of every unique TCRbeta CDR3 rearrangement. For each sample, productive Simpson clonality was calculated by taking the square root of Simpson's diversity index across productive rearrangements. Drawn from immuneACCESS, this table holds only the in-frame rearrangements with V and J called that TCRdb kept. Clones are partly lost; checked studies trace under half to an unresolved V gene and leave the rest unexplained. D and trimming come from the DNA, and the V and J calls and clone size come from that table. Recorded for this sample are hundreds of thousands of clones; around 87% of them occurred a single time. Roughly 6.3% of the sample is held by the ten biggest clonotypes.

At the junction V is shortened by 5 bases and J by 3 bases; bases outside the gene matches: 4. CDR1 and CDR2 were assigned from the germline V gene as SGHTA and FQGNSA. The CDR3 contains 13 residues, cysteine and phenylalanine counted. Only the CDR3 DNA stays, 39 bases, in frame from base 1. At one collaborating source in Seattle, patients were enrolled during active infection and were followed longitudinally through the course of disease. The collaborating institutions used their own protocols to collect whole blood in K2EDTA tubes. For TCRbeta analysis, collaborator samples were shipped as frozen whole blood, as isolated PBMCs, or as DNA extracted from either sample type.

Sample: peripheral blood. The chain is made from TRBV7-2 and TRBJ2-7; 7 middle bases align to TRBD1. This sequence was found in a woman in her forties or fifties with COVID-19, enrolled during active disease. The CDR3 region has the sequence CASSIQGYYEQYF. Here is the DNA: TGTGCCAGCAGCATACAGGGGTACTACGAGCAGTACTTC.